This T cell receptor (beta chain) was obtained from a study of neurological immune-mediated disorders. TCRdb reanalysed the 5' RACE reads using MiXCR and keeps one entry per CDR3 protein. The data contain roughly 89,000 distinct CDR3 sequences, 2% to 3% of them singletons. This clonotype was seen many times. This clonotype was sampled from a woman in her twenties or thirties with multiple sclerosis. The sample comprised PBMCs.

This CDR3 is CASSPVGYSTDTQYF. In DNA, the CDR3 is TGTGCCAGCAGCCCAGTGGGATATAGCACAGATACGCAGTATTTT. The chain uses TRBV7-2 and TRBJ2-3; D uncertain. This CDR3 has 15 residues. Trimming took 5 bases from V and 0 from J, leaving 12 bases between them. CDR1 and CDR2 from the germline V gene are SGHTA and FQGNSA.